This T cell receptor beta chain is from a study of blood T cell repertoires in COVID-19. Overall study: Donors in the United States, Italy and Spain gave samples during acute or convalescent COVID-19. The cDNA or gDNA used as material had been derived from T cells, B-cell-depleted T cells, or PBMCs.

Between the trimmed V and J ends, which lost 3 bases and 4 bases, there was a span of 13 bases. The CDR3 totals 14 residues. Germline V gene sequence: CDR1 SGHAT, CDR2 FQNNGV. In the study's own analysis: It was from reference gene primer amplification that nucleated cell counts were estimated. Sequenced by immunoSEQ multiplex PCR; TCRdb stores in-frame clones only, minus some. Clone size and the V and J calls come from that table; the DNA yielded D and trimming. The table lists 50,000 to 55,000 clones, 87% of them singletons. This receptor was taken from a man aged 50 to 59 with active COVID-19. This rearrangement joins TRBV11-2 to TRBJ2-7, with D possibly TRBD2 on 5 matching bases. The sequenced material came from peripheral blood. The CDR3 bases are TGTGCCAGCAGCTTGGGCGGAGGAATATACGAGCAGTACTTC. Protein product: CASSLGGGIYEQYF.